Listed here are 5 T cell receptor beta chains from one sample, sequenced in a study of technical replicates of blood from a handful of donors. Clones were read by immunoSEQ multiplex PCR, and TCRdb kept only the in-frame ones, dropping some. Of 75,000 to 90,000 clones listed, 85% to 95% are singletons. Sequenced: T cells isolated from PBMCs. These receptors all stem from a human donor in good health.

This chain uses TRBV4-1 with TRBJ2-7; 8 positions match TRBD2. Germline assignment: CDR1 MGHRA and CDR2 YSYEKL. The junction had 12 bases not matched to a gene; V was cut back by 3 bases and J by 2 bases. This CDR3 comprises 17 residues. CDR3 nucleotides: TGCGCCAGCAGCCATGGCCCCGGGGAAGCGGGAGCCTACGAGCAGTACTTC. This codes for CASSHGPGEAGAYEQYF.

This clone was seen once. The rearrangement links TRBV5-5 to TRBJ2-1; TRBD1 is a possible D gene (5 bases). The CDR3 has 11 residues. Trimming pared 0 bases from V and 12 bases from J, leaving 7 bases between. Germline CDR1 reads SGHKS; CDR2 reads YYEKEE (reference sequence). The DNA for the CDR3 is TGTGCCAGCAGCTTGGGGGGCCCGCAGTTCTTC. Protein: CASSLGGPQFF.

This chain connects TRBV28 to TRBJ2-7; no clear D gene. Germline CDR1 reads MDHEN; CDR2 reads SYDVKM. V gave up 3 bases and J gave up 0 bases, with 12 bases separating them. CDR3 length: 15 residues. The CDR3 is CASSFYGGSSYEQYF. Here the CDR3 DNA reads TGTGCCAGCAGTTTTTACGGCGGAAGCTCCTACGAGCAGTACTTC.

In DNA form, the CDR3 reads TGCAGCGTTGTTAGACAGGCAGATGGCTACACCTTC. This gives the protein CSVVRQADGYTF. The V call is TRBV29-1, the J call TRBJ1-2; perhaps TRBD1 as D (6 bases). This CDR3 contains 12 residues. The germline V gene has CDR1 SQVTM and CDR2 ANQGSEA. Trimming left V 4 bases short and J 6 bases short, with 12 bases between. Full variable domain (remainder filled in from reference TRBV29-1 and TRBJ1-2): SAVISQKPSRDICQRGTSLTIQCQVDSQVTMMFWYRQQPGQSLTLIATANQGSEATYESGFVIDKFPISRPNLTFSTLTVSNMSPEDSSIYLCSVVRQADGYTFGSGTRLTVV.

The genes are TRBV7-2 and TRBJ2-3, with a tentative D call TRBD2 (5 bases). Trimming pared 5 bases from V and 2 bases from J, leaving 11 bases between. The CDR3 runs 14 residues. Germline CDR1 is SGHTA and CDR2 is FQGNSA. Here the CDR3 reads CASSVTSITDTQYF. The CDR3 DNA is TGTGCCAGCAGCGTTACTAGTATCACAGATACGCAGTATTTT.